This T cell receptor beta chain is from a study of T cell responses to AZD1222 COVID-19 vaccine. Study-level background: Researchers grouped second doses given at about 4 or about 12 weeks into one pool. Study-level findings and limits: Among spike-specific TCRs, nearly half reportedly target unmutated variant regions.

Assay: immunoSEQ multiplex PCR; the TCRdb copy retains only in-frame clones and omits some. The sample includes some 120,000 clones, roughly nine tenths seen only once; the top ten take about 4.5%. Regarding this clone: Its antigen is not known.

The source is an adult in good health. Here the sequenced sample was peripheral blood, taken on day 0 of AZD1222 vaccination.

The CDR3 loop reads CASSLEIRRTTGNTIYF. DNA for the CDR3: TGTGCCAGCAGCTTAGAAATTCGTCGGACAACTGGAAACACCATATATTTT. This chain uses TRBV11-2 with TRBJ1-3, with TRBD1 as a possible D gene (5 bases). Deletions cut 0 bases from V and 2 bases from J, with 14 bases between. Germline V CDR1 and CDR2: SGHAT, FQNNGV. The CDR3 is made up of 17 amino acids. The full variable domain, its missing parts supplied by reference TRBV11-2 and TRBJ1-3, is EAGVAQSPRYKIIEKRQSVAFWCNPISGHATLYWYQQILGQGPKLLIQFQNNGVVDDSQLPKDRFSAERLKGVDSTLKIQPAKLEDSAVYLCASSLEIRRTTGNTIYFGEGSWLTVV.